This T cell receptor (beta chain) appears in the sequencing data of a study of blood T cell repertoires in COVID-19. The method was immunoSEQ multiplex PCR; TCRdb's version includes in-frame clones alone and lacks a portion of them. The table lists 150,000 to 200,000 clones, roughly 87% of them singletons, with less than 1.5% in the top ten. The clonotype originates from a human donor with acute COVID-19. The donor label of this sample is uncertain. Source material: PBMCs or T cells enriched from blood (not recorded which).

The CDR3 loop is CASSYSGQRYGYTF. The CDR3 DNA sequence: TGTGCCAGCAGTTATTCAGGACAGCGTTATGGCTACACCTTC. The chain is built from TRBV27 and TRBJ1-2; possible D gene TRBD1, 6 bases. The germline V gene encodes CDR1 MNHEY and CDR2 SMNVEV (reference sequence). V gave up 4 bases and J gave up 5 bases, with 14 bases separating them. The CDR3 is made up of 14 amino acids.